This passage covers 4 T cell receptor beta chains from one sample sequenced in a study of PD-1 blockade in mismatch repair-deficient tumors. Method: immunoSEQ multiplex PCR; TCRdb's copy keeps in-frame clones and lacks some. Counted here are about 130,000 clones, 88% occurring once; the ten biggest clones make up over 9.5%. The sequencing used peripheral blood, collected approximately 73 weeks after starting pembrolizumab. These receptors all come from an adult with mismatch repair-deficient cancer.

The CDR3 DNA is TGTGCCAGCAGCTTAGCGTTTGAGGGACGGGCCCAAGAGACCCAGTACTTC. It codes for CASSLAFEGRAQETQYF. The V and J genes are TRBV7-2 and TRBJ2-5; D could derive from TRBD1 or TRBD2 (5 bases each). Trimming cost V 0 bases and J 1 base, with 15 bases left between them. The CDR3 contains 17 residues. Germline loops: CDR1 SGHTA, CDR2 FQGNSA.

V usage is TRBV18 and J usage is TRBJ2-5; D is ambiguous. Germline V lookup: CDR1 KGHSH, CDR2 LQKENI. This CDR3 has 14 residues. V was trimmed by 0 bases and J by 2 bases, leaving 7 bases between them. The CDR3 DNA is TGTGCCAGCTCACCACCTAAGAGGCAAGAGACCCAGTACTTC. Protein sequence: CASSPPKRQETQYF.

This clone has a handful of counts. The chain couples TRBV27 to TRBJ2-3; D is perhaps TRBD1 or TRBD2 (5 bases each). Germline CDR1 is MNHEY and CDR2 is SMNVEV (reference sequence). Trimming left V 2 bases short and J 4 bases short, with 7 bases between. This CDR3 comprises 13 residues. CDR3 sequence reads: CASSLGGPDTQYF. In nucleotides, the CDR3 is TGTGCCAGCAGTTTAGGGGGTCCAGATACGCAGTATTTT.

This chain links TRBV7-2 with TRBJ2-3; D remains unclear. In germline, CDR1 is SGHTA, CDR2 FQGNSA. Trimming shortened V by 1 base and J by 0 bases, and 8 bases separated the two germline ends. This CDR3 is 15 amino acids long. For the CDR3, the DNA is TGTGCCAGCAGCTTAGATTTCGGTAGCACAGATACGCAGTATTTT. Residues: CASSLDFGSTDTQYF.